The text below deals with one TCR beta chain. Its antigen is still unknown. The sample originates from a study of vaccination effects on CD4 cells after COVID-19. Germline CDR1 SEHNR, CDR2 FQNEAQ (reference sequence). Trimming removed 5 bases from V and 0 bases from J; junction bases left unmatched: 3. This CDR3 contains 15 residues. Using viral peptide pools, the ViraFEST assay grew out antigen-specific CD4+ T cells prior to sequencing. Culturing for about 10 days preceded CD4+ T cell isolation. According to PCR results, the person was infected with SARS-CoV-2 between March and December 2020. Some clones are missing from TCRdb's copy, which holds only in-frame ones; the method was immunoSEQ multiplex PCR. There are 20,000 to 30,000 clones in the sample; about 76% occur only once, and about a fifth lies in the top ten.

This TCR was sampled from a human donor who had a prior SARS-CoV-2 infection. V gene TRBV7-9 combines with J gene TRBJ2-2; 7 nucleotides line up with TRBD1. This specimen consisted of CD4+ T cells from PBMCs cultured with HCoV-NL63 spike peptides, obtained before COVID-19 vaccination. The CDR3 sequence: CASSPTGPNTGELFF. CDR3 coding DNA: TGTGCCAGCAGCCCGACAGGGCCGAACACCGGGGAGCTGTTTTTT.